Detailed here is one TCR beta chain. The antigen it recognizes is unknown. No base qualities exist here, and no much larger clone lies one base off it. The record originates from a study of blood T cells in healthy people across ages (dated by TCRdb to between 2014 and 2017). Regarding the study in general: In model experiments, roughly one uniquely barcoded TCR beta cDNA molecule per two T cells was captured by template switching. To track age-related changes in TCR beta repertoire diversity, the study relied on deep sequencing normalized with unique cDNA molecular identifiers. The study analyzed two additional independent replicas of 1 million unique cDNA reads from the same blood draw for two donors, one aged 18 to 29 and one aged 80 or older. To avoid experimental bias, donors of different ages were spread randomly across the sequencing lanes. The donors were split into four age groups: young (average around 17 years), middle-aged (roughly 42), aged (over 55) and long-lived (roughly 88). General conclusions and limits of the study: As age increased, observed TCR beta diversity per million T cells dropped in a roughly linear way, and a significant reduction was already evident by age roughly 40. The long-lived group showed more naive CD4+ T cells, fewer expanded clones and increased TCR diversity than the aged group, suggesting age selection. Conclusive comparison of naive and antigen-experienced compartments was prevented by the profiling of bulk unsorted PBMCs. Estimates of total diversity based on one million sequenced T cells were considered lower bounds and underestimates. A strong correlation was found between observed TCR beta diversity and the percentage of naive T cells measured by flow cytometry. Because the CMV infection status of the donors was unknown, age-related changes in expanded clonotypes may potentially have been confounded.

Looking up the germline V gene yields CDR1 MNHEY and CDR2 SVGAGI. Relative to germline, V is missing 6 bases and J is missing 4 bases, with 9 bases of the junction outside any gene match. The cysteine opens and the phenylalanine closes a CDR3 of 16 amino acids. Only the CDR3 DNA is retained, 48 bases long and in frame from the first base. Library creation used 5' RACE. Sequencer: Illumina HiSeq 2500. A second PCR of roughly 7 to 11 cycles was run with a J-beta primer mix and a sample-barcoded 5' primer. Each TCR beta cDNA molecule received a unique molecular identifier from a template-switch 5' adaptor carrying 12 random nucleotides. Each sample yielded at least 2.5 million CDR3-containing paired-end reads. The Mint cDNA synthesis kit, primed by a TRBC-specific oligonucleotide, was used to synthesize first-strand cDNA from all RNA. All cDNA was treated with uracil-DNA glycosylase and then went through a first 18-cycle PCR with the universal primers M1SS and BC2_uni_R. Per the authors' processing: Normalization of each sample was performed by random selection of 1 million high-quality reads, each carrying a distinct molecular identifier. Instead of being binned into consensus sequences, reads with shared molecular identifiers were discarded. MiTCR, run with a Q25 quality threshold and the strictest error-elimination algorithm, handled CDR3 identification, clonotype clustering and error correction. A nonparametric unseen species model using Euler transformation provided a lower-bound estimate of total TCR beta diversity. The public reads were reanalyzed by TCRdb: fastp trimming at Q25, MiXCR alignment, in-frame beta chains only. For every CDR3 protein sequence, its rows merge into one entry that carries the most common genes and DNA. TCRdb, rather than the study authors, made the V and J calls. The sample includes about a million distinct CDR3 sequences, with roughly 48% observed a single time. The ten largest account for about an eighth of the sample.

The donors were 40 or so Caucasian individuals from Russia, aged roughly 6 to 90 years, who were systemically healthy. Each donor gave 8.5 to 10 milliliters of peripheral blood, collected into EDTA-treated Vacutainer tubes. Ficoll-Paque density-gradient centrifugation was used to isolate PBMCs, with at least 6 million per sample. Total RNA, at least 5 micrograms per sample, was extracted from PBMCs with Trizol reagent. For every donor, flow cytometry on a PBMC aliquot measured the percentage of naive CD45RAhigh/CD27high T cells. The sequenced sample was blood. The source of this sequence is a man aged 25 to 45 in good health. The chain links TRBV6-5 with TRBJ2-3; 11 junctional bases match TRBD2. The DNA sequence follows: TGTGCCAGCAGGGATCGACTAGCGGGGCGGGCAGATACGCAGTATTTT. It encodes CASRDRLAGRADTQYF.